This T cell receptor beta chain is drawn from a study of blood T cell repertoires in COVID-19. V lost 4 bases to trimming and J lost 7 bases; unmatched junction nucleotides: 6. Looked up from germline, CDR1 is LGHDT and CDR2 is YNNKEL (reference sequence). The CDR3 contains 15 residues. The sample holds one count of this clone. The method was immunoSEQ multiplex PCR; TCRdb's version includes in-frame clones alone and lacks a portion of them. The table shows 130,000 or so clones, with around 85% occurring only once. The V gene is TRBV3-1 (or the pseudogene TRBV3-2), the J gene TRBJ1-4; TRBD1 aligns across 10 bases. This TCR was sampled from a woman older than 75 with acute or convalescent COVID-19. Sequencing was done on a sample of peripheral blood. In DNA, the CDR3 is TGTGCCAGCAGCCGAAGACAGGGGGCGCCTGAAAAACTGTTTTTT. Protein: CASSRRQGAPEKLFF.